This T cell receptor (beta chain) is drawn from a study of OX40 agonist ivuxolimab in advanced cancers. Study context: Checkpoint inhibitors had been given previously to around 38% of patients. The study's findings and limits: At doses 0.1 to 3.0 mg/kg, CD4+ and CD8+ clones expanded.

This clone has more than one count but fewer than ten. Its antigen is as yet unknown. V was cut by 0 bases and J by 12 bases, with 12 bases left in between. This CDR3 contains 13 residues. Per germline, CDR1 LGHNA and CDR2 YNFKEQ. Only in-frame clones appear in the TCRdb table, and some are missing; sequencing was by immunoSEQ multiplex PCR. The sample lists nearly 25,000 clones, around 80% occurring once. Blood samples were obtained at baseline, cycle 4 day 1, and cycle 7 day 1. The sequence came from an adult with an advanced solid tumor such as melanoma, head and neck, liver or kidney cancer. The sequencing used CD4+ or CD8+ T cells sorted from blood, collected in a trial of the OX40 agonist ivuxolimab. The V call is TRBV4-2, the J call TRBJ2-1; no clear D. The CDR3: CASSQDLESAQFF. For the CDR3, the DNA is TGTGCCAGCAGCCAAGATTTAGAGAGTGCGCAGTTCTTC.